These 30 T cell receptor beta chains share one sample of origin, sequenced in a study of shared clonotypes between healthy human individuals. The repertoire was sequenced with immunoSEQ multiplex PCR; TCRdb's copy has only in-frame clones and lacks some. In the table there are some 660,000 clones, around three quarters of which are singletons. Specimen: memory CD4+ T cells sorted from blood. Documented subset: CD45RA-negative fraction. The source of these receptors is a woman aged 25 to 39 in good health.

The chain couples TRBV29-1 to TRBJ2-3; D ambiguous. Deletions cut 6 bases from V and 4 bases from J, with 11 bases between. There are 12 residues in the CDR3. Germline V lookup: CDR1 SQVTM, CDR2 ANQGSEA. CDR3 bases: TGCAGCGTCCGAGGACCCGCAGATACGCAGTATTTT. This gives the protein CSVRGPADTQYF.

V gene TRBV27 combines with J gene TRBJ1-1; a possible D gene is TRBD1 (5 bases). CDR1 and CDR2 from the germline V gene are MNHEY and SMNVEV (reference sequence). The CDR3 consists of 14 residues. Trimming removed 5 bases from V and 0 bases from J, with 10 bases in between. The DNA of the CDR3 is TGTGCCAGCAGTAGGTCAGGGATGAACACTGAAGCTTTCTTT. It encodes CASSRSGMNTEAFF.

This clone was detected once. The CDR3 spells CASSPQTGNSPLHF. The CDR3 nucleotides are TGTGCCAGCAGCCCTCAGACAGGGAATTCACCCCTCCACTTT. The chain is built from TRBV14 and TRBJ1-6, with 7 bases matching TRBD1. Germline assignment: CDR1 SGHDN and CDR2 FVKESK. Unmatched junction bases numbered 4, after V lost 4 bases and J lost 7 bases. The CDR3 runs 14 residues.

A single count supports this clone. The chain carries TRBV2 and TRBJ2-5; TRBD1 is a possible D gene (6 bases). Germline CDR1 reads SNHLY; CDR2 reads FYNNEI. This CDR3 contains 15 residues. V was clipped by 2 bases and J by 4 bases, with 14 bases between them. The CDR3 DNA reads as TGTGCCAGCAGTGAAACCACAGGGTACGCAGAGACCCAGTACTTC. Amino acids: CASSETTGYAETQYF.

This chain uses TRBV7-2 with TRBJ2-1; a possible D gene is TRBD1 (5 bases). The CDR3 is 15 amino acids. V lost 6 bases and J lost 2, with 14 bases in between. In germline, CDR1 is SGHTA, CDR2 FQGNSA. In DNA, the CDR3 is TGTGCCAGCAGTTCAATCCCAGGGCCCTACAATGAGCAGTTCTTC. The encoded protein is CASSSIPGPYNEQFF.

J is TRBJ1-1 and V is TRBV6-1, with 9 bases fitting TRBD1. Germline V gene lookup returns CDR1 MNHNS and CDR2 SASEGT. V was pared by 6 bases and J by 2 bases, with 4 bases of the junction left unmatched. CDR3 length equals 14 residues. CDR3 in DNA: TGTGCCAGCAGGGACAGGGGATCTAACACTGAAGCTTTCTTT. Its translation: CASRDRGSNTEAFF.

This chain connects TRBV2 to TRBJ2-7; 8 bases fit TRBD2. Germline CDR1 SNHLY, CDR2 FYNNEI. The CDR3 totals 13 residues. The V and J ends lost 7 bases and 0 bases, in that order; junction bases with no gene match: 2. This CDR3 reads CASTREVSYEQYF. CDR3 sequence (DNA): TGTGCCAGCACGCGGGAGGTCTCCTACGAGCAGTACTTC.

The J gene is TRBJ2-7, the V gene TRBV15; weak D call: TRBD1 (6 bases). CDR1 and CDR2 from the germline V gene are LNHNV and YYDKDF (reference sequence). This CDR3 has 16 amino acids. V lost 2 bases, J lost 7 bases, and 21 bases lay in between. The CDR3 DNA reads TGTGCCACCAGCAGACCCCCTGGCCCAGGGGCGAAGGAGCAGTACTTC. Translation gives CATSRPPGPGAKEQYF. The whole variable domain, remainder taken from reference TRBV15 and TRBJ2-7, is DAMVIQNPRYQVTQFGKPVTLSCSQTLNHNVMYWYQQKSSQAPKLLFHYYDKDFNNEADTPDNFQSRRPNTSFCFLDIRSPGLGDTAMYLCATSRPPGPGAKEQYFGPGTRLTVT.

A few counts support this clone. The V gene is TRBV5-6, the J gene TRBJ1-3; 9 bases map to TRBD1. Germline values: CDR1 SGHDT, CDR2 YYEEEE. The trim removed 4 bases at V and 1 base at J, leaving 0 bases unmatched. This CDR3 spans 14 amino acids. The CDR3 here is CASSDRGSGNTIYF. The DNA for the CDR3 is TGTGCCAGCAGCGACAGGGGGTCTGGAAACACCATATATTTT.

Here the CDR3 reads CASGTEQGVSTQYF. Here the CDR3 DNA reads TGTGCCAGCGGGACCGAACAGGGCGTTTCGACCCAGTACTTC. The V gene is TRBV6-5, the J gene TRBJ2-5; D is perhaps TRBD1 (6 bases). The CDR3 has 14 amino acids. Germline loops: CDR1 MNHEY, CDR2 SVGAGI. The V gene lost 8 bases and the J gene lost 7 bases, with 20 bases spanning the gap.

V usage is TRBV14 and J usage is TRBJ2-1; unclear D gene. The germline V and J ends were trimmed by 4 bases and 4 bases, with 5 bases remaining between them. The length of the CDR3 is 12 residues. CDR1 and CDR2 from the germline V gene are SGHDN and FVKESK. The CDR3 sequence: CASSPRYNEQFF. CDR3 nucleotide sequence: TGTGCCAGCAGCCCCCGTTACAATGAGCAGTTCTTC. Using reference TRBV14 and TRBJ2-1 for the parts outside the CDR3, the full variable domain is EAGVTQFPSHSVIEKGQTVTLRCDPISGHDNLYWYRRVMGKEIKFLLHFVKESKQDESGMPNNRFLAERTGGTYSTLKVQPAELEDSGVYFCASSPRYNEQFFGPGTRLTVL.

The J gene is TRBJ1-5, the V gene TRBV18, with D unresolved. This CDR3 is 15 amino acids long. Between the trimmed V and J ends, which lost 3 bases and 2 bases, there was a span of 11 bases. Germline V lookup: CDR1 KGHSH, CDR2 LQKENI. The CDR3 loop reads CASSPSGEGNQPQHF. CDR3 bases: TGTGCCAGCTCACCTTCCGGTGAGGGCAATCAGCCCCAGCATTTT.

This chain connects TRBV27 to TRBJ1-5, with D possibly matching TRBD1 (5 bases). The V end was cut by 6 bases, the J end by 2 bases, with 17 bases between. The CDR3 runs 16 residues. Germline CDR1 and CDR2: MNHEY and SMNVEV (reference sequence). The CDR3 region is CASRPGDRVGNQPQHF. Here the CDR3 DNA reads TGTGCCAGCAGACCCGGGGACCGAGTCGGCAATCAGCCCCAGCATTTT.

The chain combines TRBV28 with TRBJ1-4, with D possibly TRBD1 on 5 matching bases. From germline, CDR1 is MDHEN and CDR2 SYDVKM. V shed 7 bases and J shed 10 bases, with 19 bases lying between them. The CDR3 extends over 14 amino acids. CDR3 in DNA: TGTGCCAGCAACGTTCCAGGGACCTCGGGAAAACTGTTTTTT. The encoded protein is CASNVPGTSGKLFF.

This clone was recorded a few times. The chain links TRBV5-1 to TRBJ1-4; D is ambiguous. The CDR3 covers 16 residues. V lost 0 bases to trimming and J lost 0 bases, with 9 bases between them. Germline-derived CDR1 and CDR2 are SGHRS and YFSETQ. CDR3 nucleotide sequence: TGCGCCAGCAGCTTGGTTTCAGCTGCAACTAATGAAAAACTGTTTTTT. The encoded protein is CASSLVSAATNEKLFF.

The chain couples TRBV4-1 to TRBJ2-5; D unresolved. The J call could be wrong; TRBJ2-7 is a better fit for the DNA end. Per the germline V gene, CDR1 is MGHRA and CDR2 is YSYEKL. The CDR3 length is 14 residues. The CDR3 spells CASSQAKPPYEQYF. The DNA of the CDR3 is TGCGCCAGCAGCCAAGCGAAACCACCCTACGAGCAGTACTTC.

Many counts were recorded for this clone. The chain links TRBV19 to TRBJ1-1; no firm D call. Looked up from germline, CDR1 is LNHDA and CDR2 is SQIVND (reference sequence). The CDR3 loop spans 15 amino acids. V lost 3 bases and J lost 2, with 13 bases in between. CDR3 sequence: CASSMERTDNTEAFF. CDR3 nucleotides: TGTGCCAGTAGTATGGAGAGAACAGACAACACTGAAGCTTTCTTT.

The gene calls are TRBV5-1 and TRBJ2-5; 13 bases line up with TRBD2. The V and J ends lost 3 bases and 4 bases, in that order; junction bases with no gene match: 3. CDR1 and CDR2 from the germline V gene are SGHRS and YFSETQ. This CDR3 is 15 amino acids long. The CDR3 is CASSSGTSGTETQYF. The CDR3 DNA follows: TGCGCCAGCAGCTCCGGGACTAGCGGGACAGAGACCCAGTACTTC.

The rearrangement joins TRBV5-1 to TRBJ2-2, with 9 bases matching TRBD1. Germline CDR1 and CDR2: SGHRS and YFSETQ. With 9 bases clipped from V and 3 bases from J, the junction kept 9 bases outside the gene matches. The CDR3 runs 15 residues. The CDR3 loop is CATARGDRDTGELFF. The CDR3 coding sequence is TGCGCCACCGCGCGAGGGGACAGGGACACCGGGGAGCTGTTTTTT.

This clone turned up a few times. The chain carries TRBV5-1 and TRBJ2-1; 14 nucleotides line up with TRBD2. The germline CDR1 and CDR2 sequences are SGHRS and YFSETQ. This CDR3 is built from 19 residues. Trimming at V came to 4 bases and at J to 1 base, leaving 10 bases not matched to a gene. CDR3: CASSAGLAGGEASYNEQFF. CDR3 bases: TGCGCCAGCAGCGCAGGACTAGCGGGAGGAGAAGCGTCCTACAATGAGCAGTTCTTC.

This clone has just a few counts. This rearrangement joins TRBV19 to TRBJ2-2; D uncertain. Trimming removed 5 bases from V and 6 bases from J, with 16 bases in between. The germline CDR1 and CDR2 sequences are LNHDA and SQIVND (reference sequence). This CDR3 has 15 amino acids. The CDR3 loop reads CASSSRPRVAGELFF. As DNA, the CDR3 is TGTGCCAGTAGTTCGCGCCCTCGGGTGGCCGGGGAGCTGTTTTTT.

The chain has TRBV28 and TRBJ1-5; 9 nucleotides match TRBD1. The V and J ends lost 3 bases and 6 bases, in that order; junction bases with no gene match: 6. Germline CDR1 reads MDHEN; CDR2 reads SYDVKM. The CDR3 consists of 15 residues. CDR3 bases: TGTGCCAGCAGTTTGGACAGGGGTGCAAGTCAGCCCCAGCATTTT. It specifies CASSLDRGASQPQHF.

The chain joins TRBV27 to TRBJ1-2; 9 bases are a match to TRBD1. Trimming cost V 6 bases and J 4 bases; bases outside gene matches: 12. The CDR3 contains 16 residues. From germline, CDR1 is MNHEY and CDR2 SMNVEV (reference sequence). CDR3 region: CASSRKADRGFYGYTF. CDR3 coding DNA: TGTGCCAGCAGCCGAAAGGCGGACAGGGGCTTCTATGGCTACACCTTC.

The V and J genes are TRBV28 and TRBJ2-5; 7 bases agree with TRBD2. Germline trimming cut 1 base from V and 2 bases from J; bases unmatched to any gene: 1. The CDR3 length is 14 residues. Germline CDR1 MDHEN, CDR2 SYDVKM. The CDR3 DNA reads as TGTGCCAGCAGTTTATCGGGACTACAAGAGACCCAGTACTTC. This translates into CASSLSGLQETQYF.

The chain recombines TRBV29-1 with TRBJ2-7, with D perhaps matching TRBD1 (6 bases). V shed 7 bases and J shed 5 bases, with 15 bases lying between them. The CDR3 extends over 12 amino acids. CDR1 is SQVTM and CDR2 is ANQGSEA in the germline V gene. The DNA of the CDR3 is TGCAGCGGAACAGGGTTACGGGACGAGCAGTACTTC. It is translated as CSGTGLRDEQYF.

This sequence joins TRBV7-9 and TRBJ2-3, with 11 bases that match TRBD1. This CDR3 has 15 amino acids. Germline loops: CDR1 SEHNR, CDR2 FQNEAQ (reference sequence). Germline trimming cut 4 bases from V and 5 bases from J; bases unmatched to any gene: 5. In DNA form, the CDR3 reads TGTGCCAGCAGCTCCGGACAGGGGGCGAGAGATACGCAGTATTTT. As protein: CASSSGQGARDTQYF.

This clone was seen ten or more times. The chain uses TRBV4-1 and TRBJ2-1, with a tentative D call TRBD2 (6 bases). The CDR3 runs 16 residues. V was cut by 3 bases and J by 8 bases, with 20 bases left in between. Looked up from germline, CDR1 is MGHRA and CDR2 is YSYEKL. CDR3 sequence (DNA): TGCGCCAGCAGCCATTTCCGGGACTTCAGGTTCGATGAGCAGTTCTTC. This sequence encodes CASSHFRDFRFDEQFF.

This chain uses TRBV5-1 with TRBJ2-7, with D perhaps being TRBD1 or TRBD2 (5 bases each). The CDR3 is made up of 14 amino acids. V gave up 6 bases and J gave up 4 bases, with 17 bases separating them. CDR1 is SGHRS and CDR2 is YFSETQ in the germline V gene. CDR3 in amino acids: CASTLSGTQYEQYF. CDR3 DNA sequence: TGCGCCAGCACCCTGTCCGGGACGCAATACGAGCAGTACTTC.

This chain uses TRBV6-5 with TRBJ1-1; 7 nucleotides agree with TRBD1. Unmatched junction bases numbered 9, after V lost 6 bases and J lost 2 bases. The CDR3 is 15 amino acids. Germline lookup yields CDR1 MNHEY and CDR2 SVGAGI. In DNA, the CDR3 is TGTGCCAGCAGGCGACAGGGAATGATAAACACTGAAGCTTTCTTT. This codes for CASRRQGMINTEAFF.

This chain links TRBV28 with TRBJ2-7; 12 bases align to TRBD2. The ends lost 5 bases at V and 4 bases at J; junction bases unmatched: 9. Germline lookup yields CDR1 MDHEN and CDR2 SYDVKM. CDR3 size: 16 residues. The CDR3 loop is CASSEASGRGLYEQYF. The CDR3 DNA sequence: TGTGCCAGCAGTGAGGCTAGCGGGAGGGGACTATACGAGCAGTACTTC.